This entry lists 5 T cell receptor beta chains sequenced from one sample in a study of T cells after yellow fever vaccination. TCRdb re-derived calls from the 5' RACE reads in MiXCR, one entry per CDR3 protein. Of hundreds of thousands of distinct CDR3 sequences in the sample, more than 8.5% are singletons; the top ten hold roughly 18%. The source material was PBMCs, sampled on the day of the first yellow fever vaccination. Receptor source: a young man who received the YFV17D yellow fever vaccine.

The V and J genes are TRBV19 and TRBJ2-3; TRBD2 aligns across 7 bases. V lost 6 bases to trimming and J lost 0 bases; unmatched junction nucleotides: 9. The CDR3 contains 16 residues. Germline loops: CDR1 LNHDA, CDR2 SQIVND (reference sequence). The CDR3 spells CASRPWVAGSTDTQYF. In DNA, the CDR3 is TGTGCCAGTAGGCCGTGGGTAGCGGGTAGCACAGATACGCAGTATTTT.

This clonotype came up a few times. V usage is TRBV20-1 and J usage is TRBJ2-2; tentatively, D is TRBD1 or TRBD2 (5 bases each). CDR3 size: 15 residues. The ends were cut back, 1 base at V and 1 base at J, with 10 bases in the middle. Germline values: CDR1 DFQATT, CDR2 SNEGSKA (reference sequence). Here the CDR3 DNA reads TGCAGTGCTAGAGTGGGGGTCGGGAACACCGGGGAGCTGTTTTTT. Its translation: CSARVGVGNTGELFF.

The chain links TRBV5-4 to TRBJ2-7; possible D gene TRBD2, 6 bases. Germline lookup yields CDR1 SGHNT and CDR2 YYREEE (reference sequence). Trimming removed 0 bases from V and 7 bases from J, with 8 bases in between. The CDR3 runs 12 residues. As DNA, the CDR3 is TGTGCCAGCAGCTTGGGGGGGGAAGAGCAGTACTTC. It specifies CASSLGGEEQYF.

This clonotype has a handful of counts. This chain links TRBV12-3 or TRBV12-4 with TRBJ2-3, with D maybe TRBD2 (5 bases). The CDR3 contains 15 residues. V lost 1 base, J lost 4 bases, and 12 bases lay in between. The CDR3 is CASSLVSVSPDTQYF. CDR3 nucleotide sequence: TGTGCCAGCAGTTTAGTTAGCGTCTCCCCAGATACGCAGTATTTT.

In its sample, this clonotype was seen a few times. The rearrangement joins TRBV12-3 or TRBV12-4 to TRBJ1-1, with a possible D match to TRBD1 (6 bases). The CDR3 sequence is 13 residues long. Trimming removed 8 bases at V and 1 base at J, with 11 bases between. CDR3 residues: CASDRQGNTEAFF. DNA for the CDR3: TGTGCCAGCGACAGGCAGGGGAACACTGAAGCTTTCTTT.